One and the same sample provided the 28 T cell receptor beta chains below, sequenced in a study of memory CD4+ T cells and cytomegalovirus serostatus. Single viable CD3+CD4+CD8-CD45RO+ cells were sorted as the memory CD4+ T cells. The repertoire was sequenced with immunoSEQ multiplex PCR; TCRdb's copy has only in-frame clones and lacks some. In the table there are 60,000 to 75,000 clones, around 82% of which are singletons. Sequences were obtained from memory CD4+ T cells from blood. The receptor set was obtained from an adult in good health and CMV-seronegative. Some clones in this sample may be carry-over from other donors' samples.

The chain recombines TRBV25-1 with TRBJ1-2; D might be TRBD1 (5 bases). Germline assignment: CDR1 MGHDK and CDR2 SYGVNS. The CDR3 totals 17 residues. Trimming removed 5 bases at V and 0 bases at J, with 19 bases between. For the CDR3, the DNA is TGTGCCAGCAGTCCGGCCCAGGCGGCAGGGCCTAACTATGGCTACACCTTC. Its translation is CASSPAQAAGPNYGYTF.

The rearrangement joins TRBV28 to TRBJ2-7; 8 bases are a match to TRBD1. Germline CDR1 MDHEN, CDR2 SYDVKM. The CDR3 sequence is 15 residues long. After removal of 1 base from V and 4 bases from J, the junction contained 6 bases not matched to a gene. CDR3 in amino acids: CASSLFGQGVYEQYF. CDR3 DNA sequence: TGTGCCAGCAGTTTATTCGGACAGGGTGTTTACGAGCAGTACTTC.

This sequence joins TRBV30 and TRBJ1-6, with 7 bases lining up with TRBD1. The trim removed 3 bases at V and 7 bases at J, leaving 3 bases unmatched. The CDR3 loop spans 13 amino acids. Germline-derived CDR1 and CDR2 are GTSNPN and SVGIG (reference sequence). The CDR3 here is CAWSRDRNSPLHF. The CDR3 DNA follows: TGTGCCTGGAGCAGGGACAGAAATTCACCCCTCCACTTT.

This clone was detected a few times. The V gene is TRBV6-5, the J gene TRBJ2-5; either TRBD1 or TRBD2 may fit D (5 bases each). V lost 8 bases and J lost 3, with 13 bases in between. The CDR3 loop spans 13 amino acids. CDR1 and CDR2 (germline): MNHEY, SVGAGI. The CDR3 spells CASHTGAEETQYF. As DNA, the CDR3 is TGTGCCAGCCATACCGGGGCAGAAGAGACCCAGTACTTC.

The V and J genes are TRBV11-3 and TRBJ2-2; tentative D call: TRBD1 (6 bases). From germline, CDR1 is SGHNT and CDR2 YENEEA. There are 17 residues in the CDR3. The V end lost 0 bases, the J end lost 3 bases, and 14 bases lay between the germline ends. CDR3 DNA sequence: TGTGCCAGCAGCTTAGAAGCCTGGGGGCCTCACACCGGGGAGCTGTTTTTT. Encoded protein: CASSLEAWGPHTGELFF. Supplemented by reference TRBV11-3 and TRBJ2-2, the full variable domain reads EAGVVQSPRYKIIEKKQPVAFWCNPISGHNTLYWYLQNLGQGPELLIRYENEEAVDDSQLPKDRFSAERLKGVDSTLKIQPAELGDSAVYLCASSLEAWGPHTGELFFGEGSRLTVL.

CDR3 in amino acids: CATKDRGRGVDSEAFF. The CDR3 DNA is TGTGCCACCAAGGACAGGGGGCGCGGGGTTGACTCTGAAGCTTTCTTT. The V call is TRBV19, the J call TRBJ1-1, with 11 bases matching TRBD1. J lost 6 bases, V lost 10 bases, and 16 bases had no gene match. The CDR3 spans 16 residues. Germline V gene lookup returns CDR1 LNHDA and CDR2 SQIVND (reference sequence).

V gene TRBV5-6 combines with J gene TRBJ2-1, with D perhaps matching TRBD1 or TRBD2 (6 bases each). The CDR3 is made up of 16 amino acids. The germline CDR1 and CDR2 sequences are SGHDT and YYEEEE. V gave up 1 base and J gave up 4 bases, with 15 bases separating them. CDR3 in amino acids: CASSLMGGSIYNEQFF. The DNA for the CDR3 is TGTGCCAGCAGCTTGATGGGGGGCTCGATTTACAATGAGCAGTTCTTC.

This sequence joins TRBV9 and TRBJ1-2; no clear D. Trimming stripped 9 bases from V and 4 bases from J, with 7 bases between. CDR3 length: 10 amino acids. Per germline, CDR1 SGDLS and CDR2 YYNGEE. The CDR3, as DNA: TGTGCCAACGAAAGCTATGGCTACACCTTC. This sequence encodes CANESYGYTF.

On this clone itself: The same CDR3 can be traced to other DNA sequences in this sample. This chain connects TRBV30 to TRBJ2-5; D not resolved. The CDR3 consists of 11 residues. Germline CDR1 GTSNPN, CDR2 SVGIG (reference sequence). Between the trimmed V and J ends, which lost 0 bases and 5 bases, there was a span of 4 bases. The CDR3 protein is CAWSVGETQYF. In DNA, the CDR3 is TGTGCCTGGAGTGTAGGGGAGACCCAGTACTTC.

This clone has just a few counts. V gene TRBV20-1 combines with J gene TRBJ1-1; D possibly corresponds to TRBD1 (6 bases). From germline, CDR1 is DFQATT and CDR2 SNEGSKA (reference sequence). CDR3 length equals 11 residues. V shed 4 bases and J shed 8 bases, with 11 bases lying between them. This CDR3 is CSAKPQGEAFF. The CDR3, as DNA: TGCAGTGCTAAACCCCAGGGGGAAGCTTTCTTT.

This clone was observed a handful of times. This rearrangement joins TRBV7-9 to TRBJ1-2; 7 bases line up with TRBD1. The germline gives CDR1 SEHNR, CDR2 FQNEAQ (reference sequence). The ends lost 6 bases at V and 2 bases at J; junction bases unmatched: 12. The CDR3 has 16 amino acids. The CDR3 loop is CASSPGTAIRNYGYTF. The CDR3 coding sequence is TGTGCCAGCAGTCCCGGGACAGCGATTCGAAACTATGGCTACACCTTC.

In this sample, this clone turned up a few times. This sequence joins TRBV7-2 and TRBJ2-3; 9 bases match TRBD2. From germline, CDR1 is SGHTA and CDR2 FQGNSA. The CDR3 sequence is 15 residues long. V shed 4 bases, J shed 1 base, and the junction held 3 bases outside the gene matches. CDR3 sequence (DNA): TGTGCCAGCAGCTATAGCGGGAGTGGCACAGATACGCAGTATTTT. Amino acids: CASSYSGSGTDTQYF.

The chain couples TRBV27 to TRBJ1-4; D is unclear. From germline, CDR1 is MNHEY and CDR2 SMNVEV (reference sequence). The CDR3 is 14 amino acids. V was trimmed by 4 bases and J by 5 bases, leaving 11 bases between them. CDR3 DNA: TGTGCCAGCAGTTCCCCCTCTAAGAATGAAAAACTGTTTTTT. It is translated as CASSSPSKNEKLFF.

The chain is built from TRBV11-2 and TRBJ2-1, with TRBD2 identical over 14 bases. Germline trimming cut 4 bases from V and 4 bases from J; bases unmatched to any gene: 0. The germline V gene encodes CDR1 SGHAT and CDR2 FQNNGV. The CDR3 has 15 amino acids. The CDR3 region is CASSWTSGRYNEQFF. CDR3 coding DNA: TGTGCCAGCAGCTGGACTAGCGGGAGGTACAATGAGCAGTTCTTC.

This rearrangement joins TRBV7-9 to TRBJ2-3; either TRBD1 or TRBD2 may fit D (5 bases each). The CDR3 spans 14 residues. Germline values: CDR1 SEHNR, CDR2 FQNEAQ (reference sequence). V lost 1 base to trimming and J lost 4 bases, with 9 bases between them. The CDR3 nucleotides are TGTGCCAGCAGCTTAGACGGGGCCCCAGATACGCAGTATTTT. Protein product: CASSLDGAPDTQYF. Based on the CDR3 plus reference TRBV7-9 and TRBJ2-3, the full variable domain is DTGVSQNPRHKITKRGQNVTFRCDPISEHNRLYWYRQTLGQGPEFLTYFQNEAQLEKSRLLSDRFSAERPKGSFSTLEIQRTEQGDSAMYLCASSLDGAPDTQYFGPGTRLTVL.

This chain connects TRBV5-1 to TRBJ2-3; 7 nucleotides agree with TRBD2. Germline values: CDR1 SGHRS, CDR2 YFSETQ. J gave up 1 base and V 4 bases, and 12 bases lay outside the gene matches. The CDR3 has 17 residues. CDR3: CASSGAGPPWGTDTQYF. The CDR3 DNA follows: TGCGCCAGCAGCGGAGCGGGGCCCCCCTGGGGCACAGATACGCAGTATTTT. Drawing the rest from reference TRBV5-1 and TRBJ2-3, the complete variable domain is KAGVTQTPRYLIKTRGQQVTLSCSPISGHRSVSWYQQTPGQGLQFLFEYFSETQRNKGNFPGRFSGRQFSNSRSEMNVSTLELGDSALYLCASSGAGPPWGTDTQYFGPGTRLTVL.

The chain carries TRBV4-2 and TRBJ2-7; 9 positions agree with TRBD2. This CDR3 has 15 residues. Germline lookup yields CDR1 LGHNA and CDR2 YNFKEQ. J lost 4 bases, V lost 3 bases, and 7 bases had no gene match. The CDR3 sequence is CASSQTLAGNYEQYF. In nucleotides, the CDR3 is TGTGCCAGCAGCCAGACTCTAGCGGGGAATTACGAGCAGTACTTC.

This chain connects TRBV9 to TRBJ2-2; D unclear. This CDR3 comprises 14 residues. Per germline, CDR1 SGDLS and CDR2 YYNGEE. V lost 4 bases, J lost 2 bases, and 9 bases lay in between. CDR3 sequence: CASSLNTNTGELFF. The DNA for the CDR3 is TGTGCCAGCAGCTTAAACACCAACACCGGGGAGCTGTTTTTT.

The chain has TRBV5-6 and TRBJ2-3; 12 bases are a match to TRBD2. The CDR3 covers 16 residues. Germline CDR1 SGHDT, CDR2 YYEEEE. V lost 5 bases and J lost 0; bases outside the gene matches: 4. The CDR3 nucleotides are TGTGCCAGCAGACTAACTAGCGGGGGGAGCACAGATACGCAGTATTTT. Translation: CASRLTSGGSTDTQYF.

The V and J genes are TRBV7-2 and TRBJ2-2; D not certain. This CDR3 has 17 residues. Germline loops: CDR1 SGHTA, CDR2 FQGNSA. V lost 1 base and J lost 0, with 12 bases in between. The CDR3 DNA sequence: TGTGCCAGCAGCTTAGAGTCCCGTACTACGAACACCGGGGAGCTGTTTTTT. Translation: CASSLESRTTNTGELFF.

CDR3 sequence reads: CAWRARQVLTQETQYF. The CDR3 DNA follows: TGTGCCTGGAGGGCCAGACAGGTGCTTACCCAAGAGACCCAGTACTTC. This chain joins TRBV30 and TRBJ2-5; possible D gene TRBD1, 6 bases. The V gene lost 3 bases and the J gene lost 1 base, with 18 bases spanning the gap. This CDR3 spans 16 amino acids. CDR1 and CDR2 from the germline V gene are GTSNPN and SVGIG (reference sequence).

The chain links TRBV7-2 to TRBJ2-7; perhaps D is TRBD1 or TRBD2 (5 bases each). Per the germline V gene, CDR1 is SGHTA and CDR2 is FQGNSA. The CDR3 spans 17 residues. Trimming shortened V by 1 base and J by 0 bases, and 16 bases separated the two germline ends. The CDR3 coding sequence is TGTGCCAGCAGCTTAGTTTCATGGGACGCCCCCTCCTACGAGCAGTACTTC. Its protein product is CASSLVSWDAPSYEQYF.

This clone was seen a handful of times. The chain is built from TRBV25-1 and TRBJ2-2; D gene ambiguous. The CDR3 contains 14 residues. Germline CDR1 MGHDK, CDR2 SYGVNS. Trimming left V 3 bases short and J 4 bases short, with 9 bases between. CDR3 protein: CASSESYSTGELFF. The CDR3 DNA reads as TGTGCCAGCAGTGAGTCCTACTCCACCGGGGAGCTGTTTTTT.

The CDR3 here is CASSPSDGRLQYF. In DNA, the CDR3 is TGCGCCAGCAGCCCCTCAGACGGACGCCTTCAGTACTTC. V and J are TRBV5-1 and TRBJ2-4, with D uncertain. The CDR3 contains 13 residues. V lost 4 bases to trimming and J lost 11 bases, with 16 bases between them. The germline gives CDR1 SGHRS, CDR2 YFSETQ.

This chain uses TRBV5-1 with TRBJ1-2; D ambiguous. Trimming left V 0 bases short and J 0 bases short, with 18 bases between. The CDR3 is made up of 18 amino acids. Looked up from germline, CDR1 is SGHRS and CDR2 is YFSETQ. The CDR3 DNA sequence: TGCGCCAGCAGCTTGGGGTTCCTTCGGAGACCTTCTAACTATGGCTACACCTTC. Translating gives CASSLGFLRRPSNYGYTF.

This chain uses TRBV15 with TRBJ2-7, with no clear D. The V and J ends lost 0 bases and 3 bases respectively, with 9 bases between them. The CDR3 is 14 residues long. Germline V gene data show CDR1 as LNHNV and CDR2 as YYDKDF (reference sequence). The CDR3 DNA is TGTGCCACCAGCAGAGAGACACGAAACTACGAGCAGTACTTC. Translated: CATSRETRNYEQYF.

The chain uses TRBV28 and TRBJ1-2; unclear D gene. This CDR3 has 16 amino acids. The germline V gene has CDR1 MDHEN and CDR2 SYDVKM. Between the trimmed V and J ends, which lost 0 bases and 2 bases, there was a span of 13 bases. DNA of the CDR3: TGTGCCAGCAGTTTATGGGCCGGACGGGGAAACTATGGCTACACCTTC. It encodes CASSLWAGRGNYGYTF.

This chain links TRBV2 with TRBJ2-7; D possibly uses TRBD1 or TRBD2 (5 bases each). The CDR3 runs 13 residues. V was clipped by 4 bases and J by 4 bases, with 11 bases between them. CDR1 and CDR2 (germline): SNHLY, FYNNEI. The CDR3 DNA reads TGTGCCAGCAGTGTAGGGACCACATACGAGCAGTACTTC. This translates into CASSVGTTYEQYF.